This T cell receptor beta chain was observed in a study of cytotoxic CD8 clonotypes in ibrutinib-treated CLL. Study-wide background: The group held some 11 relapsed/refractory and fewer than 16 treatment-naive patients, with under 18 IGHV unmutated. General study points: Sustained-remission and progressing patients diverged in sampling times.

Note on this clone: No antigen is known for it.

Clones were sequenced by immunoSEQ multiplex PCR, and TCRdb holds only the in-frame ones, with some missing. The sample gives around 97,000 clones, around four fifths of which show up once; 25% to 40% is in the top ten. Germline values: CDR1 WSHSY, CDR2 SAAADI. V was pared by 3 bases and J by 2 bases, with 5 bases of the junction left unmatched. This CDR3 comprises 16 residues. This chain joins TRBV10-2 and TRBJ2-3; 10 nucleotides line up with TRBD2. This material consisted of PBMCs, taken after 12 months of ibrutinib treatment. The sequence was collected from a human donor with chronic lymphocytic leukemia. CDR3 in amino acids: CASSEASGGFTDTQYF. CDR3 coding DNA: TGCGCCAGCAGTGAAGCTAGCGGGGGTTTCACAGATACGCAGTATTTT.